This TCR beta chain derives from a study of T cells in Graves' hyperthyroidism and ophthalmopathy. Findings of the study overall: Stable hyperthyroidism and ophthalmopathy were separated using 13 V-J signatures.

Amplification targeted TCR beta CDR3 regions from RNA transcripts. The TCR CDR3 first-round RT-PCR relied on the HTBI primer set. From the multiplex PCR reads, TCRdb called clonotypes with MiXCR, one entry per CDR3 protein. The sample gives hundreds of thousands of distinct CDR3 sequences, around 26% of which show up once; approximately 32% is in the top ten. Individuals with ophthalmopathy presented a Clinical Activity Score of at least 3, a NOSPECS grade of at least 4 and a duration under 3 months. CDR3 size: 15 residues. V was cut by 1 base and J by 3 bases, with 13 bases left in between. Germline V gene lookup returns CDR1 MNHNS and CDR2 SASEGT. On this clonotype itself: Its antigen is as yet unknown.

What was sequenced was blood. This sequence was found in a woman aged 40 to 50 with Graves' ophthalmopathy. This chain joins TRBV6-1 and TRBJ2-7, with TRBD2 as a possible D gene (7 bases). CDR3 sequence reads: CASSEEGRGGYEQYF. DNA of the CDR3: TGTGCCAGCAGTGAAGAGGGGAGGGGGGGCTACGAGCAGTACTTC.